The present T cell receptor beta chain was sequenced within a study of blood T cell repertoires in COVID-19. Study as a whole: Spain, Italy and the United States supplied samples that represented acute and convalescent COVID-19. In each case, the material was cDNA or gDNA derived from T cells, B-cell-depleted T cells, or PBMCs.

In the original workflow: Quantification of nucleated cells was approximated via reference gene primer amplification. Sequenced by immunoSEQ multiplex PCR; TCRdb stores in-frame clones only, minus some. V and J calls and clone size follow that table, whereas D and trimming were derived from the DNA. The repertoire holds about 230,000 clones, with approximately 90% as singletons. The Seattle patients joined while their infection was active and were tracked longitudinally afterward. CDR1 is SGHTA and CDR2 is FQGNSA in the germline V gene. This CDR3 is 12 amino acids long. Trimming shortened V by 7 bases and J by 6 bases, and 11 bases separated the two germline ends.

The sample consisted of peripheral blood. The clonotype originates from a man aged 45-60 years with COVID-19, enrolled during active disease. J is TRBJ2-3 and V is TRBV7-2; D is unclear. The CDR3 sequence is CASTSPGDTQYF. Written as DNA, the CDR3 is TGTGCCAGCACTTCCCCCGGGGATACGCAGTATTTT.